This T cell receptor beta chain comes out of a study of CD8 T cells in Susac syndrome. The RNA input was about 0.45 to 1 ug, and it was reverse transcribed with random hexamers. An immunoSEQ multiplex PCR generated amplified TCR beta CDR3 products spanning 54 Vbeta and 13 Jbeta. One entry per CDR3 protein, called by TCRdb with MiXCR from the immunoSEQ multiplex PCR reads. The top ten hold around 0.07% of the sample, which has over 300,000 distinct CDR3 sequences, around 90% seen once. Notes on the study in general: That the number of individuals in its TCR sequencing and HLA analysis was relatively small was acknowledged by the study.

CD8+ and CD4+ T cells taken from blood had their TCR beta sequenced. Negative isolation yielded CD4+ and CD8+ T cells, and FACS enriched TEMRA cells. As for this clonotype: The antigen is not known.

Trimming removed 5 bases at V and 2 bases at J, with 13 bases between. The CDR3 consists of 14 residues. Per the germline V gene, CDR1 is MNHEY and CDR2 is SMNVEV (reference sequence). The sequenced sample consisted of CD4+ T cells from PBMCs. This TCR derives from a human donor with multiple sclerosis. The chain joins TRBV27 to TRBJ2-7, with D possibly TRBD1 on 6 matching bases. CDR3 amino acids: CASSHGTTTYEQYF. Here the CDR3 DNA reads TGTGCCAGCAGTCACGGGACAACGACCTACGAGCAGTACTTC.